The present T cell receptor (beta chain) was sequenced within a study of CD8+ T cells in alopecia areata. There are 15 residues in the CDR3. The V end lost 5 bases, the J end lost 4 bases, and 21 bases lay between the germline ends. Germline V lookup: CDR1 SQVTM, CDR2 ANQGSEA. Study-wide points: Patients shared TCRs less clearly than mice did, possibly owing to HLA. Normal scalp had lower clonality than lesional scalp, with alopecia totalis/universalis lesions showing this most strongly.

RNA extraction and reverse transcription yielded cDNA as sequencing template. Assay used: immunoSEQ multiplex PCR; TCRdb lists only in-frame clones, some missing. The sample yields about 110,000 clones, roughly 55% seen once. For this clone: What it recognizes is unknown.

Peripheral blood and lesional scalp punch biopsies came from alopecia areata patients. PBMC-derived CD4+ and CD8+ T cells were sorted. This chain connects TRBV29-1 to TRBJ2-7; D is perhaps TRBD2 (7 bases). This sequence originates from a human donor with alopecia areata. The sample comprised NKG2D-low CD8+ T cells sorted from blood. CDR3 residues: CSVFGSGTTGYEQYF. The DNA for the CDR3 is TGCAGCGTTTTCGGAAGCGGGACGACAGGTTACGAGCAGTACTTC.